This T cell receptor (beta chain) was sequenced for a study of Graves' ophthalmopathy and Graves' hyperthyroidism. The study, taken as a whole, reports: Researchers report that a 13-signature model separated ophthalmopathy from stable hyperthyroidism, posting 87.88% sensitivity and approximately 81% specificity. Clonotypes were expanded in thyroid at above 0.001 frequency, and most also appeared in blood.

The germline V gene has CDR1 SGHRS and CDR2 YFSETQ. The CDR3 length is 15 residues. Between the trimmed V and J ends, which lost 2 bases and 2 bases, there was a span of 11 bases. The authors amplified TCR beta CDR3 regions from RNA transcripts. Second-round multiplex PCR came after first-round RT-PCR with HTBI primers. MiXCR was run by TCRdb on the multiplex PCR reads, yielding one entry per CDR3 protein. The data hold over a million distinct CDR3 sequences, with less than 45% observed a single time. Regarding this clonotype: The target antigen is unknown. A much larger clone sits a single nucleotide away, making a read error possible.

The chain has TRBV5-1 and TRBJ1-5, with D possibly matching TRBD1 (6 bases). The specimen sequenced was peripheral blood or thyroid tissue (not recorded which). The clonotype originates from an adult man with Graves' hyperthyroidism. CDR3 DNA: TGCGCCAGCAGCTTTACAGGGAACGGCAATCAGCCCCAGCATTTT. It specifies CASSFTGNGNQPQHF. Full variable domain (missing parts from reference TRBV5-1 and TRBJ1-5): KAGVTQTPRYLIKTRGQQVTLSCSPISGHRSVSWYQQTPGQGLQFLFEYFSETQRNKGNFPGRFSGRQFSNSRSEMNVSTLELGDSALYLCASSFTGNGNQPQHFGDGTRLSIL.